This T cell receptor (beta chain) is from a study of cytomegalovirus exposure and HLA in healthy donors. 13 Jbeta primers and 60 Vbeta primers were used for the PCR. This table comes from immunoSEQ multiplex PCR, and its TCRdb copy is limited to in-frame clones, with some not included. The listing contains some 72,000 clones. With 8 bases clipped from V and 5 bases from J, the junction kept 3 bases outside the gene matches. Germline V CDR1 and CDR2: ENHRY, SYGVKD. This CDR3 contains 12 residues. The sequence derives from a boy aged 5 to 17 in good health and CMV-seronegative. The chain carries TRBV10-3 and TRBJ1-2; TRBD1 matches at 9 bases. The sequenced sample consisted of PBMCs. For the CDR3, the DNA is TGTGCCATCCTACAGGGGGCATATGGCTACACCTTC. Residues: CAILQGAYGYTF.